This TCR beta chain derives from a study of T cell repertoires in cytomegalovirus infection. A single record per CDR3 protein comes from TCRdb applying MiXCR to the reads. The repertoire includes roughly 730,000 distinct CDR3 sequences, roughly 33% of them detected once, and 15% to 20% sits in the top ten. This clonotype was seen at least ten times. What it binds is unknown. Trimming shortened V by 3 bases and J by 5 bases, and 7 bases separated the two germline ends. This CDR3 is built from 12 residues. The germline V gene has CDR1 MDHEN and CDR2 SYDVKM. The specimen was cultured PBMCs, collected from culture after CMV antigen stimulation. This receptor was identified in a human donor in good health (CMV status not recorded). Some clones in this sample may be carry-over from other donors' samples. The chain carries TRBV28 and TRBJ1-2; D may be TRBD1 (5 bases). CDR3 loop: CASSLRGYGYTF. In DNA, the CDR3 is TGTGCCAGCAGTTTGAGGGGATATGGCTACACCTTC.